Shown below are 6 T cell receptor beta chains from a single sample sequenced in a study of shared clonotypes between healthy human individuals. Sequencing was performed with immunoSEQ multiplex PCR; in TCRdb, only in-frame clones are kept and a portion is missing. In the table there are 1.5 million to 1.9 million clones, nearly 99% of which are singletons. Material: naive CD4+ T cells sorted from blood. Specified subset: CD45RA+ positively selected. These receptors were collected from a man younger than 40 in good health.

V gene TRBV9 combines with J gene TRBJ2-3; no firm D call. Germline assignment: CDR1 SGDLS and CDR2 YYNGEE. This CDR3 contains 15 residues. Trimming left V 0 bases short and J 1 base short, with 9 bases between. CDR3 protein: CASSVATARTDTQYF. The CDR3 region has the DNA TGTGCCAGCAGCGTAGCTACGGCGCGCACAGATACGCAGTATTTT.

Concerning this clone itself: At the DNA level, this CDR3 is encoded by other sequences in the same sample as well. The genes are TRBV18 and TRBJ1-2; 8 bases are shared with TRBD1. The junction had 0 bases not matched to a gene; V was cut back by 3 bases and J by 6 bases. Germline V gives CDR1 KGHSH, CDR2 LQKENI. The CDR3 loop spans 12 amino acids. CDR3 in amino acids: CASSPTGDGYTF. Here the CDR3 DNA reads TGTGCCAGCTCACCGACAGGGGATGGCTACACCTTC.

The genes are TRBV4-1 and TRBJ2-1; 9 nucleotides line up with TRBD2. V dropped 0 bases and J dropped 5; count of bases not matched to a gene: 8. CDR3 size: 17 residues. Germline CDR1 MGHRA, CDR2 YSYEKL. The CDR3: CASSQDQRLAGNNEQFF. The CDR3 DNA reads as TGCGCCAGCAGCCAAGATCAACGGCTAGCGGGGAACAATGAGCAGTTCTTC.

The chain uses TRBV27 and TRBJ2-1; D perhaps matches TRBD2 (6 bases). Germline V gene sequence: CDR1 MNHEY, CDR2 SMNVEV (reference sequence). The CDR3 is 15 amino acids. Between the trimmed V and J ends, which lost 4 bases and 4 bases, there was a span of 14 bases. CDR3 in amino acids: CASSSGGTTYNEQFF. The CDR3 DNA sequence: TGTGCCAGCAGTTCTGGCGGGACGACTTACAATGAGCAGTTCTTC.

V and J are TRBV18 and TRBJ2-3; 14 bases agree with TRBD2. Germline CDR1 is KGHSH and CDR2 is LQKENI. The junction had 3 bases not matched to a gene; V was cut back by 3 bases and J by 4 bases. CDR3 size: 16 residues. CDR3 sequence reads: CASSPGLAGEADTQYF. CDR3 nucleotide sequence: TGTGCCAGCTCACCGGGACTAGCGGGAGAGGCAGATACGCAGTATTTT.

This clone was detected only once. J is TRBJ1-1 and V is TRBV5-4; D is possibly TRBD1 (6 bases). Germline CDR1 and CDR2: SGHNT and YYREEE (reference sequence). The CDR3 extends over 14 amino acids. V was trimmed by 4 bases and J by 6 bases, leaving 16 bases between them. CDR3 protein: CASSPNVGQPEAFF. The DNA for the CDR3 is TGTGCCAGCAGCCCGAATGTCGGACAGCCTGAAGCTTTCTTT.